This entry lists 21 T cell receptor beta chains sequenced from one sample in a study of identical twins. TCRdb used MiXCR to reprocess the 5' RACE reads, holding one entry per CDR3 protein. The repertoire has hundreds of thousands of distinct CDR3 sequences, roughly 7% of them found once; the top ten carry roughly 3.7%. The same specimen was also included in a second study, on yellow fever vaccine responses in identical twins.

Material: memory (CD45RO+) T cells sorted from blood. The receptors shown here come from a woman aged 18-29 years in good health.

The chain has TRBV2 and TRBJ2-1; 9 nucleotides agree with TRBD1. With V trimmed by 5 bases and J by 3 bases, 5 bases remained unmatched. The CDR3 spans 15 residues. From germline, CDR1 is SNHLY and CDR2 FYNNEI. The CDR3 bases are TGTGCCAGCAGTCTAGACAGGGGGGGCTACAATGAGCAGTTCTTC. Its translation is CASSLDRGGYNEQFF.

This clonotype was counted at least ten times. This CDR3 reads CSVRGADQGLLAKNIQYF. As DNA, the CDR3 is TGCAGCGTCCGAGGGGCGGACCAAGGATTACTAGCCAAAAACATTCAGTACTTC. The chain couples TRBV29-1 to TRBJ2-4, with D possibly called TRBD1 or TRBD2 (5 bases each). Trimming left V 6 bases short and J 0 bases short, with 24 bases between. CDR1 is SQVTM and CDR2 is ANQGSEA in the germline V gene. CDR3 length: 18 amino acids.

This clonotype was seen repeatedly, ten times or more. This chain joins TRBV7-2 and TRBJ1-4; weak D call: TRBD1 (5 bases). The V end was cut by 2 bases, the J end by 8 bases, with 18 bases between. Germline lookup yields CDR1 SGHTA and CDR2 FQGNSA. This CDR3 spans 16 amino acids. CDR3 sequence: CASSLSNIRDGEKLFF. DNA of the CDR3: TGTGCCAGCAGCTTATCCAACATCCGGGACGGCGAAAAACTGTTTTTT. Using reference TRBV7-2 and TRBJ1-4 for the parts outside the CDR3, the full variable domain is GAGVSQSPSNKVTEKGKDVELRCDPISGHTALYWYRQSLGQGLEFLIYFQGNSAPDKSGLPSDRFSAERTGGSVSTLTIQRTQQEDSAVYLCASSLSNIRDGEKLFFGSGTQLSVL.

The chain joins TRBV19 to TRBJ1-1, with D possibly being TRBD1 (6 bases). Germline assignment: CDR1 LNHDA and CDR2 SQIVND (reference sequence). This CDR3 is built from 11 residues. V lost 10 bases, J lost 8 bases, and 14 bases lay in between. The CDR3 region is CATLYTGEAFF. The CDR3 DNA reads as TGTGCCACACTTTATACAGGGGAAGCTTTCTTT.

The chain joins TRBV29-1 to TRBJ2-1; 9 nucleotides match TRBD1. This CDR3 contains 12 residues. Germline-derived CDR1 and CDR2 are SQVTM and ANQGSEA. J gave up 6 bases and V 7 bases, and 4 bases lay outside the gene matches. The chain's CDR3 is CSGVTGGNEQFF. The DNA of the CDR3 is TGCAGCGGTGTGACAGGGGGCAATGAGCAGTTCTTC.

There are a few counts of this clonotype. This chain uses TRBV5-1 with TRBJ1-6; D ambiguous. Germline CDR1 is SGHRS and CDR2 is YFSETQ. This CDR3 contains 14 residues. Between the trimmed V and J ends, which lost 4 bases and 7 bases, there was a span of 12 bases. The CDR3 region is CASSAEAANSPLHF. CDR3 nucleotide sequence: TGCGCCAGCAGCGCGGAGGCCGCCAATTCACCCCTCCACTTT.

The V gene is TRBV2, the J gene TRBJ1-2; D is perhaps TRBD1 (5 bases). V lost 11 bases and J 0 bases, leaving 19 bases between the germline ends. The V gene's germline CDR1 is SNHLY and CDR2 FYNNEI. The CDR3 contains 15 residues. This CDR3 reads CAPTPGPRSNYGYTF. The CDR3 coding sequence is TGTGCCCCCACCCCGGGACCCAGGTCTAACTATGGCTACACCTTC.

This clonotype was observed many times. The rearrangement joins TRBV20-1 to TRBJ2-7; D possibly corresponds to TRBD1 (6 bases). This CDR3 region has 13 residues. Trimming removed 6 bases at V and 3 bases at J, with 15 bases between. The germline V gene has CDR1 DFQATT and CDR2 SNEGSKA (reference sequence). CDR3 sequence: CSARWNRDYEQYF. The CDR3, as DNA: TGCAGTGCGCGATGGAACAGGGACTACGAGCAGTACTTC.

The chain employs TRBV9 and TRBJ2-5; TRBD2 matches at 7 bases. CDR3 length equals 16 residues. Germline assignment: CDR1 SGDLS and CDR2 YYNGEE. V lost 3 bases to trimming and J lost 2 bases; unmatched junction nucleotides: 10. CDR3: CASSARVGREQETQYF. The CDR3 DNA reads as TGTGCCAGCAGCGCCCGAGTGGGGCGGGAGCAAGAGACCCAGTACTTC.

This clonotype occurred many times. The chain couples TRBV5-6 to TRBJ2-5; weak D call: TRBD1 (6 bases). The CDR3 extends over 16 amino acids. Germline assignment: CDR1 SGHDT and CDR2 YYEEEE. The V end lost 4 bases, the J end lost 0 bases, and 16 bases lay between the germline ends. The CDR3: CASSKGQSQYQETQYF. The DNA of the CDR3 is TGTGCCAGCAGCAAAGGACAGTCACAGTACCAAGAGACCCAGTACTTC.

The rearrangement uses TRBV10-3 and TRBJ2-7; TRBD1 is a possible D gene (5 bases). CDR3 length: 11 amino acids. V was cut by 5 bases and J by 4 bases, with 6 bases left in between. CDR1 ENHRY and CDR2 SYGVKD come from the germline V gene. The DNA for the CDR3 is TGTGCCATCAGTTCAGGGTACGAGCAGTACGTC. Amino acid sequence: CAISSGYEQYV.

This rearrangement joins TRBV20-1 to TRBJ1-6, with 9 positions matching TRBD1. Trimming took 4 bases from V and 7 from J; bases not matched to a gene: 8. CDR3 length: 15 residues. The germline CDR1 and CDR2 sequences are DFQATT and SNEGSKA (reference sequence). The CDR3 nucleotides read TGCAGTGCTACCCGAACACAGGGGGCGAATTCACCCCTCCACTTT. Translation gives CSATRTQGANSPLHF.

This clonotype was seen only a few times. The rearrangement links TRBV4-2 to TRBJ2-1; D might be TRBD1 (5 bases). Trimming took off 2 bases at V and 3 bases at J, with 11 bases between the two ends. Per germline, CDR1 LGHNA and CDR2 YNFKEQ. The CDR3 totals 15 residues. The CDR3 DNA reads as TGTGCCAGCAGCCAAAAAGGGGCCGACTACAATGAGCAGTTCTTC. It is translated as CASSQKGADYNEQFF.

The DNA of the CDR3 is TGCAGTGCCACATTAGATGGTCACACAGATACGCAGTATTTT. Protein product: CSATLDGHTDTQYF. The V gene is TRBV20-1, the J gene TRBJ2-3; D uncertain. The CDR3 spans 14 residues. Germline assignment: CDR1 DFQATT and CDR2 SNEGSKA (reference sequence). Between the trimmed V and J ends, which lost 6 bases and 2 bases, there was a span of 15 bases.

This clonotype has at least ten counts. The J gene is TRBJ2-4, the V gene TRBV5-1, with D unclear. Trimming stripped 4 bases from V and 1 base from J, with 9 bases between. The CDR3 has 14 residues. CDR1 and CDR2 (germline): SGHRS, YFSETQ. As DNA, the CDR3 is TGCGCCAGCAGCAGCGACGGGGCCAAAAACATTCAGTACTTC. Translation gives CASSSDGAKNIQYF.

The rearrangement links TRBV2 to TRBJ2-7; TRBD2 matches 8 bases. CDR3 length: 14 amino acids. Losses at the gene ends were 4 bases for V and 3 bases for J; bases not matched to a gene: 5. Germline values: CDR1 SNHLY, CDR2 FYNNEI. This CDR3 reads CASSVTSAIYEQYF. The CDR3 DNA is TGTGCCAGCAGTGTGACTAGCGCTATCTACGAGCAGTACTTC.

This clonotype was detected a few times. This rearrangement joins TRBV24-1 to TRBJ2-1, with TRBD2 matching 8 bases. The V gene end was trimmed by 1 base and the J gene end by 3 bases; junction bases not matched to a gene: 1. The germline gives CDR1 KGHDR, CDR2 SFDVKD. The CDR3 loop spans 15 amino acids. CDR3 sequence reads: CATSDLRGGYNEQFF. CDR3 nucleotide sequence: TGTGCCACCAGTGATTTACGGGGGGGCTACAATGAGCAGTTCTTC.

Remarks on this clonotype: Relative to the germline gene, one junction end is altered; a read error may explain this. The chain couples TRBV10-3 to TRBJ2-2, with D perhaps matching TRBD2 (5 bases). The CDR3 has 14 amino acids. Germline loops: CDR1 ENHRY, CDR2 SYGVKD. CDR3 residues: CSINRRGNTGELFF. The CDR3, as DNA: TGTTCCATCAATCGTCGGGGGAACACCGGGGAGCTGTTTTTT.

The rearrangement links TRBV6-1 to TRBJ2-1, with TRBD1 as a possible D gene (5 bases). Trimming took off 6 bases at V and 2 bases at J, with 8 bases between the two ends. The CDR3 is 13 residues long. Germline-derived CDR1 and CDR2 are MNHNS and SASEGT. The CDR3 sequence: CASRVGPYNEQFF. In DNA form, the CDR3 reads TGTGCCAGCAGGGTGGGGCCCTACAATGAGCAGTTCTTC.

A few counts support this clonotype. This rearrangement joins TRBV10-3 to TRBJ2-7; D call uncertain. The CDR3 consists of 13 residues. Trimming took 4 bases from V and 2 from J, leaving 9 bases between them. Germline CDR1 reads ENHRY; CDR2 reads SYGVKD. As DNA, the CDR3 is TGTGCCATCAGTGCTTTAGGGACCTACGAGCAGTACGTC. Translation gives CAISALGTYEQYV.

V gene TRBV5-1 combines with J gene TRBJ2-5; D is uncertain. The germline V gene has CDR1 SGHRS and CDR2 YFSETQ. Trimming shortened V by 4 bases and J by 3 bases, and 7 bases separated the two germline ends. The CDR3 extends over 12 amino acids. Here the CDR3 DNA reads TGCGCCAGCAGCCGGAATAAAGAGACCCAGTACTTC. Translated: CASSRNKETQYF.